Listed below are T cell receptor beta chains from one sample, sequenced in a study of identical twins. Via MiXCR, TCRdb re-called the 5' RACE reads, giving one row per CDR3 protein. Among 700,000 or so distinct CDR3 sequences listed, 8% to 9% were seen once. These data also featured in a second study, about yellow fever vaccine responses in identical twins.

Material: PBMCs. The receptors derive from a woman aged 18-29 years in good health. Each CDR3 is given with its conserved first and last residue. Fields, in order: V gene, J gene, clone size, CDR3 protein. The size of a clone is reported for some rows only, either as once, few or many, or as a class for expanded clones.

>TRBV6-2/TRBV6-3|TRBJ1-6|.
CASSYDIGRPNSPLHF
>TRBV7-2|TRBJ2-7|.
CASSFYLAVPSNYEQYF
>TRBV29-1|TRBJ2-4|.
CSVSADQKIQYF
>TRBV3-1|TRBJ2-1|few
CASSQVSANNEQFF
>TRBV27|TRBJ2-7|many
CATRRTFSYEQYF
>TRBV7-2|TRBJ2-3|.
CASSLVVGVDTQYF
>TRBV7-2|TRBJ2-1|few
CASSPNLGGSLDEQFF
>TRBV4-2|TRBJ1-2|few
CASSQDDLLGGNYGYTF
>TRBV7-2|TRBJ2-7|.
CASSSTGLAGGPPKYEQYF
>TRBV24-1|TRBJ2-3|many
CATSDYWGTGGNTDTQYF
>TRBV20-1|TRBJ2-7|.
CSASGSGSPLYEQYF
>TRBV15|TRBJ2-4|many
CATSNSQELAKNIQYF
>TRBV20-1|TRBJ2-7|few
CSATSGQGVYEQYF
>TRBV12-3/TRBV12-4|TRBJ1-5|few
CASRMDPAGNQPQHF
>TRBV5-1|TRBJ2-2|many
CASSLGDRGNTGELFF
>TRBV20-1|TRBJ2-5|few
CSAPRAPGLQETQYF
>TRBV9|TRBJ2-5|few
CASSVTGLQETQYF
>TRBV25-1|TRBJ1-4|.
CASSDASTGGEKLFF
>TRBV2|TRBJ2-1|few
CASSEDLSSYNEQFF
>TRBV24-1|TRBJ2-2|many
CATSDPSRSTGEGPGELFF
>TRBV30|TRBJ1-5|few
CAWSGGANQPQHF
>TRBV24-1|TRBJ2-3|few
CATSDRGDWGGRATDTQYF
>TRBV2|TRBJ2-3|.
CASAGESTDTQYF
>TRBV29-1|TRBJ2-2|few
CSVWTGELFF
>TRBV3-1|TRBJ1-1|few
CASSQGTDITGAFF
>TRBV2|TRBJ2-1|many
CASRSAVLTSSYNEQFF
>TRBV27|TRBJ2-7|few
CASSLFLAAPYEQYF
>TRBV12-3/TRBV12-4|TRBJ2-3|few
CASSPARGEEGTDTQYF
>TRBV4-2|TRBJ2-1|.
CASSSDLSGVPTMGQFF
>TRBV7-9|TRBJ2-1|.
CASRQLAGGRSEQFF
>TRBV20-1|TRBJ2-7|.
CSATSAAYEQYF
>TRBV29-1|TRBJ2-7|many
CSVGGNSYEQYF
>TRBV28|TRBJ1-2|.
CASSSGTSRYTF
>TRBV28|TRBJ1-4|many
CASLPLQGLHEKLFF